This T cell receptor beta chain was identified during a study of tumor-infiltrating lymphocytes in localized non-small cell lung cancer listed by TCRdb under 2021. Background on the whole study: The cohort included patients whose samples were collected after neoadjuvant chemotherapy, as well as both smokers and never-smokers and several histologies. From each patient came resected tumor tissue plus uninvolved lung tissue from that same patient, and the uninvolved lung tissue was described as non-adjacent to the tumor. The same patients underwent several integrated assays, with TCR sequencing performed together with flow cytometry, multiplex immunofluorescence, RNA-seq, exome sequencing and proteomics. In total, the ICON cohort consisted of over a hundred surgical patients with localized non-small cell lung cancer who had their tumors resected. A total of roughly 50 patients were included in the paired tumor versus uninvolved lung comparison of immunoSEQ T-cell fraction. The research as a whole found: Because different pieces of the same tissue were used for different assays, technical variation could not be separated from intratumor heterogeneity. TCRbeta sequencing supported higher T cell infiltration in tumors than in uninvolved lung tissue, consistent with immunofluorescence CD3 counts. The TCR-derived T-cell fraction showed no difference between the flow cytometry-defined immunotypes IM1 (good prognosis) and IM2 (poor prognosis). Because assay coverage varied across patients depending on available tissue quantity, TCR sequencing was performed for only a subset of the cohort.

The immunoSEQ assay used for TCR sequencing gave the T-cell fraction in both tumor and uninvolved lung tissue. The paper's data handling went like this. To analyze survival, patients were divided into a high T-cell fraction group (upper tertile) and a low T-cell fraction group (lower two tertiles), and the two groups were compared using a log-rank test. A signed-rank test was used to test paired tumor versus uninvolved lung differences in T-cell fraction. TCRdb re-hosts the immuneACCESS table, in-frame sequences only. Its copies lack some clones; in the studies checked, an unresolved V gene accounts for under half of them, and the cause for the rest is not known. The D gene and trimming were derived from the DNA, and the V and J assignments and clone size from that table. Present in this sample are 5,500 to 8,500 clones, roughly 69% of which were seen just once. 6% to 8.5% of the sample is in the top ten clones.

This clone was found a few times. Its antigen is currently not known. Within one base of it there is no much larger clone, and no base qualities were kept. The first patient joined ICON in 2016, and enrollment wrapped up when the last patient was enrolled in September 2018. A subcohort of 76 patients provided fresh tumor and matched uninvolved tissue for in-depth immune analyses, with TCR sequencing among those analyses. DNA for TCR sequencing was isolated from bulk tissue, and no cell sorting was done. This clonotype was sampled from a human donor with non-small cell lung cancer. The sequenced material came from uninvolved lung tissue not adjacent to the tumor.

CDR3 protein: CASSFDRERLYGYTF. The sequence in DNA is TGTGCCAGCAGCTTTGACAGGGAAAGGCTCTATGGCTACACCTTC. In this chain, TRBV7-9 is recombined with TRBJ1-2; 7 bases in between match TRBD1. The junction shows trimming of 3 bases on V and 4 bases on J, and the gene matches do not reach 8 bases of it. CDR1 is given as SEHNR and CDR2 as FQNEAQ, both from the germline V gene (reference sequence). The CDR3 sequence holds 15 residues, the cysteine and phenylalanine included. Only the CDR3 DNA stays, 45 bases, in frame from base 1.